This TCR beta chain appears in the sequencing data of a study of early T cells in non-severe SARS-CoV-2 infection. A single record per CDR3 protein comes from TCRdb applying MiXCR to the 5' RACE reads. The data contain tens of thousands of distinct CDR3 sequences, 12% of them singletons. This clonotype was seen a few times. The CDR3 spans 15 residues. The V gene end was trimmed by 7 bases and the J gene end by 3 bases; junction bases not matched to a gene: 5. Germline V gene lookup returns CDR1 SEHNR and CDR2 FQNEAQ (reference sequence). Material: whole blood, obtained at baseline. This chain uses TRBV7-9 with TRBJ2-5, with 13 bases lining up with TRBD2. The sequence derives from an adult who was a healthcare worker with PCR-confirmed SARS-CoV-2 infection or an uninfected control (not recorded which). This CDR3 reads CASNLGTSGEETQYF. CDR3 nucleotide sequence: TGTGCCAGCAACCTCGGGACTAGCGGGGAAGAGACCCAGTACTTC.